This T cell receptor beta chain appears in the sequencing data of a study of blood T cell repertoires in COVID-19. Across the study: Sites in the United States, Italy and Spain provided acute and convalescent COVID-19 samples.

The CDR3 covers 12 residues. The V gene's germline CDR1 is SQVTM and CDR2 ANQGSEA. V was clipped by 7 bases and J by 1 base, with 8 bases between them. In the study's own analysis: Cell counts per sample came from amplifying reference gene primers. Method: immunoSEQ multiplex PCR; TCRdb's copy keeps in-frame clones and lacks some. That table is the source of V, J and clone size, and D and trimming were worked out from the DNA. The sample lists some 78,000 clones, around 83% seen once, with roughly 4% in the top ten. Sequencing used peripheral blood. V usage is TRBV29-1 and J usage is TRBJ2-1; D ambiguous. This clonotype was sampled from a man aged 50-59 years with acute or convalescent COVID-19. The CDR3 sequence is CSADGSYNEQFF. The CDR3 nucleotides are TGCAGCGCTGACGGGTCCTACAATGAGCAGTTCTTC.